This T cell receptor beta chain was profiled in a study of Ad26.COV2.S vaccination and SARS-CoV-2 variants. At the level of the study: In the study, Ad26.COV2.S was injected intramuscularly once, or twice 56 days apart.

Using immunoSEQ multiplex PCR, the repertoire was profiled, and TCRdb retains in-frame clones only, with some absent. The table lists some 520,000 clones, around 88% of them singletons. This CDR3 has 13 residues. Germline-derived CDR1 and CDR2 are KGHSH and LQKENI. Trimming stripped 3 bases from V and 7 bases from J, with 9 bases between. Treatment given: 15 to 20 received Ad26.COV2.S at low or high dose, single or two shots; roughly 5 received placebo; per-sample allocation not given. On day 63 after the first injection, vaccine and placebo recipients gave samples. This adult donor, from Boston, was 18-55 years old. Vaccination used an Ad26 vector expressing Wuhan-strain SARS-CoV-2 spike.

Sequencing was performed on peripheral blood, taken in a trial of Ad26.COV2.S vaccine versus placebo. The V and J genes are TRBV18 and TRBJ1-4; D gene unclear. The receptor's source is a person between 18 and 65 years old who received the Ad26.COV2.S COVID-19 vaccine or a placebo. CDR3 in DNA: TGTGCCAGCTCACCGCGGGCAGCTGAAAAACTGTTTTTT. Translated, it gives CASSPRAAEKLFF. The entire variable domain, with the rest obtained from reference TRBV18 and TRBJ1-4, is as follows: NAGVMQNPRHLVRRRGQEARLRCSPMKGHSHVYWYRQLPEEGLKFMVYLQKENIIDESGMPKERFSAEFPKEGPSILRIQQVVRGDSAAYFCASSPRAAEKLFFGSGTQLSVL.